This entry lists 22 T cell receptor beta chains sequenced from one sample in a study of blood T cell dynamics during melanoma immunotherapy (dated by TCRdb to about 2020). The time point tag for this specimen amounts to: week 3, after first cycle of checkpoint inhibitor. Library preparation employed the immunoSEQ multiplex PCR assay. What TCRdb holds here is the immuneACCESS table cut down to in-frame rearrangements. Part of the clones is not present; checked against another copy, under half of the missing clones reflect an unresolved V gene, and the others are unexplained. The sample data list under 8,500 clones, and around 85% of these were observed just once. About 3.5% of the sample is in the top ten clones. Sequencing used blood, obtained from a patient treated with checkpoint blockade. Source of these receptors: a human donor with melanoma.

The rearrangement uses TRBV5-1 and TRBJ2-3; tentatively, D is TRBD2 (5 bases). The CDR3 runs to 18 residues. The V gene's germline CDR1 is SGHRS and CDR2 YFSETQ. Trimming took 4 bases from V and 2 from J, leaving 23 bases between them. In DNA, the CDR3 is TGCGCCAGCAGCGGAATGGCGTGGGCGGGCCTACCCACAGATACGCAGTATTTT. It encodes CASSGMAWAGLPTDTQYF.

The rearrangement links TRBV21-1 to TRBJ2-7; the D call of TRBD2 is as the table states it, not checked on the DNA. TRBV21-1 counts as a pseudogene. CDR3 length: 14 residues. The CDR3 spells CASSLRTSSYEQYF. CDR3 in DNA: TGTGCCAGCAGCCTCCGGACTAGCTCCTACGAGCAGTACTTC.

Regarding this clone: Other DNA sequences of this sample code for an identical CDR3. The chain joins TRBV7-2 to TRBJ1-2; the match to TRBD1 covers 8 bases. Germline loops: CDR1 SGHTA, CDR2 FQGNSA. The V and J ends lost 3 bases and 8 bases, in that order; junction bases with no gene match: 11. This CDR3 region has 15 residues. CDR3 bases: TGTGCCAGCAGCTTGGGGGGGCAGGGGGCATTAGGCTACACCTTC. It translates to CASSLGGQGALGYTF.

The chain is built from TRBV18 and TRBJ1-5; 10 nucleotides agree with TRBD1. Germline loops: CDR1 KGHSH, CDR2 LQKENI. The ends lost 6 bases at V and 3 bases at J; junction bases unmatched: 5. This CDR3 has 15 residues. DNA for the CDR3: TGTGCCAGCTCTCGGGACAGGGGTTACAATCAGCCCCAGCATTTT. Protein: CASSRDRGYNQPQHF.

In its sample, this clone was seen a few times. The CDR3: CASSLSGTSGRGEQYF. CDR3 coding DNA: TGTGCCAGCAGCCTCTCCGGGACTAGCGGGAGGGGAGAGCAGTACTTC. The chain links TRBV25-1 to TRBJ2-7; 16 bases align to TRBD2. Germline-derived CDR1 and CDR2 are MGHDK and SYGVNS. The CDR3 totals 16 residues. The junction had 9 bases not matched to a gene; V was cut back by 6 bases and J by 7 bases.

The chain combines TRBV15 with TRBJ1-5; D uncertain. The CDR3 runs 12 residues. Germline V gives CDR1 LNHNV, CDR2 YYDKDF (reference sequence). The V end was cut by 5 bases, the J end by 5 bases, with 7 bases between. The CDR3 region has the DNA TGTGCCACCAGCGTAGCGGATCAGCCCCAGCATTTT. Translation gives CATSVADQPQHF.

The rearrangement uses TRBV5-4 and TRBJ1-2; D remains ambiguous. V lost 4 bases to trimming and J lost 4 bases, with 11 bases between them. The CDR3 consists of 13 residues. The V gene's germline CDR1 is SGHNT and CDR2 YYREEE (reference sequence). DNA for the CDR3: TGTGCCAGCAGCGCGAGGACGGCCTATGGCTACACCTTC. Translation gives CASSARTAYGYTF.

This chain connects TRBV10-3 to TRBJ2-6; 7 nucleotides align to TRBD1. Trimming cost V 8 bases and J 2 bases; bases outside gene matches: 6. The CDR3 is 15 amino acids. Germline lookup yields CDR1 ENHRY and CDR2 SYGVKD. The CDR3 reads CAIRDSATGANVLTF. The CDR3, as DNA: TGTGCCATCCGGGACAGCGCCACTGGGGCCAACGTCCTGACTTTC.

This chain links TRBV5-1 with TRBJ2-7; D remains ambiguous. Germline V gene lookup returns CDR1 SGHRS and CDR2 YFSETQ. The CDR3 length is 14 residues. V lost 3 bases, J lost 5 bases, and 15 bases lay in between. The CDR3 region is CASSSRSSENEQYF. The CDR3 DNA is TGCGCCAGCAGCTCTCGTAGTTCCGAAAACGAGCAGTACTTC.

This chain links TRBV28 with TRBJ2-6; TRBD1 aligns across 9 bases. The germline V gene encodes CDR1 MDHEN and CDR2 SYDVKM. Trimming removed 5 bases from V and 4 bases from J; junction bases left unmatched: 12. This CDR3 contains 18 residues. CDR3 bases: TGTGCCAGCAGTAGAGGGACAGGGTGGAGTTTGGGGGCCAACGTCCTGACTTTC. Translated, it gives CASSRGTGWSLGANVLTF.

This chain uses TRBV19 with TRBJ1-2, with D possibly being TRBD1 (5 bases). V lost 6 bases and J lost 5, with 13 bases in between. Germline values: CDR1 LNHDA, CDR2 SQIVND (reference sequence). The CDR3 consists of 13 residues. DNA for the CDR3: TGTGCCAGTAGCCGCGACAGCCCTTATGGCTACACCTTC. Translated: CASSRDSPYGYTF.

The V call is TRBV5-4, the J call TRBJ2-7, with D perhaps assigned TRBD1 or TRBD2 (5 bases each). V lost 1 base, J lost 2 bases, and 7 bases lay in between. This CDR3 contains 13 residues. Germline lookup yields CDR1 SGHNT and CDR2 YYREEE (reference sequence). CDR3 sequence (DNA): TGTGCCAGCAGCTTGCGGGGCCCCTACGAGCAGTACTTC. Amino acid sequence: CASSLRGPYEQYF.

V is TRBV7-2 and J is TRBJ1-2; D possibly corresponds to TRBD1 (5 bases). Germline-derived CDR1 and CDR2 are SGHTA and FQGNSA. V was shortened by 5 bases and J by 7 bases, with 17 bases between the two germline ends. The CDR3 totals 14 residues. CDR3 in amino acids: CASSLYGGTSGYTF. The CDR3 DNA follows: TGTGCCAGCAGCCTTTACGGGGGTACGAGTGGCTACACCTTC.

The chain couples TRBV5-1 to TRBJ2-1; TRBD2 aligns across 13 bases. The V gene end was trimmed by 4 bases and the J gene end by 6 bases; junction bases not matched to a gene: 4. Germline V gene sequence: CDR1 SGHRS, CDR2 YFSETQ. The CDR3 is made up of 15 amino acids. The DNA for the CDR3 is TGCGCCAGCAGCGTTACTAGCGGGAGGGCCAATGAGCAGTTCTTC. Its translation: CASSVTSGRANEQFF.

The J gene is TRBJ2-7, the V gene TRBV7-9; D is perhaps TRBD2 (5 bases). The CDR3 sequence is 14 residues long. V was shortened by 4 bases and J by 5 bases, with 15 bases between the two germline ends. Germline CDR1 reads SEHNR; CDR2 reads FQNEAQ (reference sequence). DNA for the CDR3: TGTGCCAGCAGCTCACTAGAAAGATACGACGAGCAGTACTTC. It encodes CASSSLERYDEQYF.

This clone was observed a few times. This chain links TRBV7-9 with TRBJ1-2; D is perhaps TRBD1 (5 bases). Trimming shortened V by 5 bases and J by 4 bases, and 17 bases separated the two germline ends. Germline CDR1 reads SEHNR; CDR2 reads FQNEAQ (reference sequence). The CDR3 has 15 amino acids. The CDR3 region has the DNA TGTGCCAGCAGCCCAGAGACAGCCTGGGGCTATGGCTACACCTTC. Translating gives CASSPETAWGYGYTF.

CDR3 nucleotides: TGTGCCAGCAGTTTATTACTAGCGGGAGGGCCGGGCGAGCAGTACTTC. Translation: CASSLLLAGGPGEQYF. This chain joins TRBV27 and TRBJ2-5; TRBD2 matches at 13 bases. The tail of the sequence fits TRBJ2-7 better, so the J call may be wrong. Germline lookup yields CDR1 MNHEY and CDR2 SMNVEV (reference sequence). The CDR3 runs to 16 residues.

This rearrangement joins TRBV14 to TRBJ1-6; D is unresolved. V lost 1 base and J 11 bases, leaving 21 bases between the germline ends. Germline CDR1 and CDR2: SGHDN and FVKESK. CDR3 size: 17 residues. DNA for the CDR3: TGTGCCAGCAGCCAAGTTTCCCCGGATGGCGGATCGGCACCCCTCCACTTT. Translating it yields CASSQVSPDGGSAPLHF.

DNA of the CDR3: TGTGCCAGCAGTGGTGGGGGACGGGTTAGCAATCAGCCCCAGCATTTT. Its translation is CASSGGGRVSNQPQHF. This rearrangement joins TRBV2 to TRBJ1-5; D is perhaps TRBD1 (5 bases). Germline V lookup: CDR1 SNHLY, CDR2 FYNNEI. The length of the CDR3 is 16 residues. Trimming removed 4 bases from V and 0 bases from J, with 13 bases in between. Looking up the rest from reference TRBV2 and TRBJ1-5 gives the full variable domain: EPEVTQTPSHQVTQMGQEVILRCVPISNHLYFYWYRQILGQKVEFLVSFYNNEISEKSEIFDDQFSVERPDGSNFTLKIRSTKLEDSAMYFCASSGGGRVSNQPQHFGDGTRLSIL.

The count of this clone is one. The gene calls are TRBV2 and TRBJ1-6; no clear D gene. The CDR3 is made up of 15 amino acids. V was trimmed by 4 bases and J by 0 bases, leaving 7 bases between them. Looked up from germline, CDR1 is SNHLY and CDR2 is FYNNEI. The DNA for the CDR3 is TGTGCCAGCAGTGTCGGGAGCTCCTATAATTCACCCCTCCACTTT. Translating it yields CASSVGSSYNSPLHF.

J is TRBJ2-5 and V is TRBV28; the D gene is possibly TRBD1 (5 bases). The closer fit of TRBJ2-7 to the DNA end suggests the J call may be wrong. Germline loops: CDR1 MDHEN, CDR2 SYDVKM. The CDR3 is made up of 15 amino acids. The CDR3 region is CASSFFRAQSNEQYF. The DNA of the CDR3 is TGTGCCAGCAGTTTTTTCAGGGCACAGTCTAACGAGCAGTACTTC.

The sample holds one count of this clone. Written as DNA, the CDR3 is TGTGCCAGCCGGGGGCAGACCTATAATTCACCCCTCCACTTT. This gives the protein CASRGQTYNSPLHF. The rearrangement joins TRBV6-6 to TRBJ1-6; TRBD1 might be the D (6 bases). There are 14 residues in the CDR3. V dropped 8 bases and J dropped 2 bases, with 10 bases sitting between them. Germline CDR1 and CDR2: MNHNY and SVGAGI (reference sequence).